A selection of T cell receptor beta chains follows, all from one sample in a study of T cell changes during pregnancy in multiple sclerosis. Sequenced by immunoSEQ multiplex PCR; TCRdb stores in-frame clones only, minus some. The sample consists of about 67,000 clones, 80% to 95% of them appearing once. The sample in question was peripheral blood, obtained in the second trimester of pregnancy. The receptors were sampled from a female donor in good health, enrolled as a control in a pregnancy study. Each CDR3 is given with its conserved first and last residue. A D gene is named only where the DNA matches it firmly. The size entry is marked missing in some rows and otherwise reads once, few, many or a size class.

CDR3 protein: CSVEGGGAVGTQYF
CDR3 DNA: TGCAGCGTAGAGGGCGGGGGGGCGGTTGGGACCCAGTACTTC
J gene: TRBJ2-5
V gene: TRBV29-1
clone size: once
D gene: TRBD2

CDR3 protein: CASRITAPTGMVAFF
CDR3 DNA: TGTGCCAGCAGAATAACAGCGCCCACCGGGATGGTAGCTTTCTTT
J gene: TRBJ1-1
V gene: TRBV6-1
clone size: NA
D gene: NA

CDR3 protein: CASSRSSGEDTGELFF
CDR3 DNA: TGTGCCAGCAGCAGATCTAGCGGTGAGGACACCGGGGAGCTGTTTTTT
J gene: TRBJ2-2
V gene: TRBV4-2
clone size: NA
D gene: TRBD2

CDR3 protein: CASSSRPAGAEAFF
CDR3 DNA: TGTGCCAGCAGCTCAAGACCGGCGGGGGCTGAAGCTTTCTTT
J gene: TRBJ1-1
V gene: TRBV7-8
clone size: NA
D gene: NA

CDR3 protein: CASRGPETQYF
CDR3 DNA: TGTGCCAGCAGGGGGCCAGAGACCCAGTACTTC
J gene: TRBJ2-5
V gene: TRBV25-1
clone size: NA
D gene: NA

CDR3 protein: CASSVGREGDNEQFF
CDR3 DNA: TGTGCCAGCAGCGTAGGACGGGAGGGAGACAATGAGCAGTTCTTC
J gene: TRBJ2-1
V gene: TRBV9
clone size: NA
D gene: TRBD2

CDR3 protein: CASSPGRIYYGYTF
CDR3 DNA: TGTGCCAGCTCACCCGGCAGGATATACTATGGCTACACCTTC
J gene: TRBJ1-2
V gene: TRBV18
clone size: NA
D gene: NA

CDR3 protein: CASSPSGASYAAEAFF
CDR3 DNA: TGTGCCAGCAGCCCAAGTGGGGCCAGCTACGCAGCTGAAGCTTTCTTT
J gene: TRBJ1-1
V gene: TRBV11-2
clone size: NA
D gene: NA

CDR3 protein: CASSPGLPGSSTYEQYF
CDR3 DNA: TGTGCCAGCTCACCAGGTCTTCCGGGGAGCTCAACCTACGAGCAGTACTTC
J gene: TRBJ2-7
V gene: TRBV18
clone size: once
D gene: NA

CDR3 protein: CASRLQQETQYF
CDR3 DNA: TGTGCCAGCAGGCTACAGCAAGAGACCCAGTACTTC
J gene: TRBJ2-5
V gene: TRBV6-6
clone size: NA
D gene: NA

CDR3 protein: CASSSVGHPQHNEQFF
CDR3 DNA: TGTGCCAGCAGCTCCGTCGGTCACCCTCAACACAATGAGCAGTTCTTC
J gene: TRBJ2-1
V gene: TRBV9
clone size: NA
D gene: NA

CDR3 protein: CASSSSWGTGDLETQYF
CDR3 DNA: TGTGCCAGCAGCTCGTCGTGGGGGACAGGGGATTTAGAGACCCAGTACTTC
J gene: TRBJ2-5
V gene: TRBV7-2
clone size: NA
D gene: TRBD1

CDR3 protein: CASSLRGTTGELFF
CDR3 DNA: TGTGCCAGCAGCTTGAGGGGGACCACCGGGGAGCTGTTTTTT
J gene: TRBJ2-2
V gene: TRBV5-8
clone size: NA
D gene: NA

CDR3 protein: CASSNRVLTGELFF
CDR3 DNA: TGTGCCAGCAGCAATCGAGTACTTACCGGGGAGCTGTTTTTT
J gene: TRBJ2-2
V gene: TRBV21-1
clone size: NA
D gene: NA

CDR3 protein: CASSATSANTGELFF
CDR3 DNA: TGTGCCAGCAGCGCAACTAGCGCGAACACCGGGGAGCTGTTTTTT
J gene: TRBJ2-2
V gene: TRBV9
clone size: once
D gene: TRBD2

CDR3 protein: CASSNHYEQYF
CDR3 DNA: TGCGCCAGCAGCAATCACTACGAGCAGTACTTC
J gene: TRBJ2-7
V gene: TRBV5-1
clone size: NA
D gene: NA

CDR3 protein: CAISAGQGVGTEAFF
CDR3 DNA: TGTGCCATCAGTGCGGGACAGGGTGTAGGCACTGAAGCTTTCTTT
J gene: TRBJ1-1
V gene: TRBV10-3
clone size: NA
D gene: TRBD1

CDR3 protein: CASSLDGGQGVYEQYF
CDR3 DNA: TGTGCCAGCAGCTTGGATGGGGGACAGGGGGTATACGAGCAGTACTTC
J gene: TRBJ2-7
V gene: TRBV5-4
clone size: NA
D gene: TRBD1

CDR3 protein: CASRIRDREYF
CDR3 DNA: TGTGCCAGCAGAATCCGGGACAGGGAGTACTTC
J gene: TRBJ2-7
V gene: TRBV6-5
clone size: NA
D gene: TRBD1

CDR3 protein: CASNRQGSAQHF
CDR3 DNA: TGTGCCAGCAATAGACAGGGGAGCGCCCAGCATTTT
J gene: TRBJ1-5
V gene: TRBV2
clone size: NA
D gene: TRBD1

CDR3 protein: CASSPGLAGSIQYF
CDR3 DNA: TGCGCCAGCAGCCCCGGACTAGCGGGGAGCATTCAGTACTTC
J gene: TRBJ2-4
V gene: TRBV5-1
clone size: NA
D gene: TRBD2

CDR3 protein: CASSYRETDTQYF
CDR3 DNA: TGTGCCAGCAGTTACCGGGAGACAGATACGCAGTATTTT
J gene: TRBJ2-3
V gene: TRBV6-6
clone size: NA
D gene: NA

CDR3 protein: CAISESRQNTEAFF
CDR3 DNA: TGTGCCATCAGTGAGTCGAGGCAGAACACTGAAGCTTTCTTT
J gene: TRBJ1-1
V gene: TRBV10-3
clone size: NA
D gene: NA

CDR3 protein: CASQPGQTFNTQYF
CDR3 DNA: TGTGCCAGCCAACCGGGACAAACCTTTAATACGCAGTATTTT
J gene: TRBJ2-3
V gene: TRBV6-1
clone size: NA
D gene: NA

CDR3 protein: CASSRDSYEQYF
CDR3 DNA: TGTGCCAGCTCACGCGACAGCTACGAGCAGTACTTC
J gene: TRBJ2-7
V gene: TRBV18
clone size: NA
D gene: NA

CDR3 protein: CASSLSGSNQPQHF
CDR3 DNA: TGTGCCAGCAGCTTGTCAGGGAGCAATCAGCCCCAGCATTTT
J gene: TRBJ1-5
V gene: TRBV5-4
clone size: NA
D gene: NA

CDR3 protein: CASSQEAGTSTDTQYF
CDR3 DNA: TGCGCCAGCAGCCAAGAGGCGGGGACTAGCACAGATACGCAGTATTTT
J gene: TRBJ2-3
V gene: TRBV4-1
clone size: NA
D gene: NA

CDR3 protein: CAWRDWINYGYTF
CDR3 DNA: TGTGCCTGGAGGGACTGGATTAACTATGGCTACACCTTC
J gene: TRBJ1-2
V gene: TRBV30
clone size: NA
D gene: NA

CDR3 protein: CASSFTPHEQYF
CDR3 DNA: TGTGCCAGCAGCTTCACTCCGCATGAGCAGTACTTC
J gene: TRBJ2-7
V gene: TRBV11-2
clone size: NA
D gene: NA

CDR3 protein: CASSRPRGGVRDEAFF
CDR3 DNA: TGTGCCAGCAGCCGCCCTCGGGGAGGGGTTAGGGATGAAGCTTTCTTT
J gene: TRBJ1-1
V gene: TRBV7-2
clone size: few
D gene: NA

CDR3 protein: CASSSPGTAATYEQYF
CDR3 DNA: TGTGCCAGCAGTTCGCCTGGGACAGCCGCTACCTACGAGCAGTACTTC
J gene: TRBJ2-7
V gene: TRBV5-6
clone size: NA
D gene: TRBD1

CDR3 protein: CAISEVGTSSYEQYF
CDR3 DNA: TGTGCCATCTCTGAGGTCGGGACTAGCTCCTACGAGCAGTACTTC
J gene: TRBJ2-7
V gene: TRBV10-3
clone size: NA
D gene: TRBD2

CDR3 protein: CASSLNHLGTGGTGELFF
CDR3 DNA: TGTGCCAGCAGCTTAAATCATTTGGGGACAGGGGGTACCGGGGAGCTGTTTTTT
J gene: TRBJ2-2
V gene: TRBV7-3
clone size: NA
D gene: TRBD1

CDR3 protein: CASSLFMLHLNTGELFF
CDR3 DNA: TGTGCCAGCAGCTTGTTCATGCTCCACTTAAACACCGGGGAGCTGTTTTTT
J gene: TRBJ2-2
V gene: TRBV5-6
clone size: NA
D gene: NA

CDR3 protein: CAISDRVQETQYF
CDR3 DNA: TGTGCCATCAGTGACCGGGTCCAAGAGACCCAGTACTTC
J gene: TRBJ2-5
V gene: TRBV10-3
clone size: NA
D gene: NA

CDR3 protein: CASRGALNEKLFF
CDR3 DNA: TGTGCCAGCAGGGGGGCCCTTAATGAAAAACTGTTTTTT
J gene: TRBJ1-4
V gene: TRBV28
clone size: NA
D gene: NA

CDR3 protein: CASSQDYKGGPGGTQYF
CDR3 DNA: TGTGCCAGCAGCCAAGATTACAAGGGAGGGCCTGGAGGGACCCAGTACTTC
J gene: TRBJ2-5
V gene: TRBV4-2
clone size: NA
D gene: TRBD2

CDR3 protein: CASSPGQNTNYGYTF
CDR3 DNA: TGTGCCAGCTCCCCGGGACAGAATACTAACTATGGCTACACCTTC
J gene: TRBJ1-2
V gene: TRBV18
clone size: NA
D gene: TRBD1

CDR3 protein: CASSVGNGRAGGEQFF
CDR3 DNA: TGTGCCAGCAGCGTAGGTAACGGGAGGGCCGGCGGTGAGCAGTTCTTC
J gene: TRBJ2-1
V gene: TRBV9
clone size: NA
D gene: TRBD2

CDR3 protein: CASSETGGSGELFF
CDR3 DNA: TGTGCCAGCAGTGAAACAGGGGGCTCCGGGGAGCTGTTTTTT
J gene: TRBJ2-2
V gene: TRBV6-1
clone size: NA
D gene: TRBD1

CDR3 protein: CASSPARQGYGNQPQHF
CDR3 DNA: TGCGCCAGCAGCCCAGCCCGGCAGGGGTATGGCAATCAGCCCCAGCATTTT
J gene: TRBJ1-5
V gene: TRBV5-1
clone size: NA
D gene: NA

CDR3 protein: CASSESRFGRADTQYF
CDR3 DNA: TGTGCCAGCAGTGAGTCCCGGTTTGGGAGGGCAGATACGCAGTATTTT
J gene: TRBJ2-3
V gene: TRBV6-1
clone size: NA
D gene: TRBD2

CDR3 protein: CASSSGVWVPNTEAFF
CDR3 DNA: TGTGCCAGCAGCTCAGGGGTTTGGGTACCCAACACTGAAGCTTTCTTT
J gene: TRBJ1-1
V gene: TRBV5-4
clone size: NA
D gene: NA